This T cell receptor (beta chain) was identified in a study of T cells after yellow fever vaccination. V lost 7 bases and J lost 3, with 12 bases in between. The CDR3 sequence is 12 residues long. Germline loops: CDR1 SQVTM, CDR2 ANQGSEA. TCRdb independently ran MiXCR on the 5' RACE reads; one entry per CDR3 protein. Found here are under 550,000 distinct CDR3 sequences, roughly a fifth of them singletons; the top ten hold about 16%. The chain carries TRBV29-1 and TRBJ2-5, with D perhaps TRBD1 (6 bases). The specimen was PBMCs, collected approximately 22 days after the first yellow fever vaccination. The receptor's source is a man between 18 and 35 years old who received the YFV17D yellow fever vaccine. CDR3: CSARTAEETQYF. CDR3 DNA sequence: TGCAGCGCCAGGACAGCAGAAGAGACCCAGTACTTC. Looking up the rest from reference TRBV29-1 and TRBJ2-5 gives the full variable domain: SAVISQKPSRDICQRGTSLTIQCQVDSQVTMMFWYRQQPGQSLTLIATANQGSEATYESGFVIDKFPISRPNLTFSTLTVSNMSPEDSSIYLCSARTAEETQYFGPGTRLLVL.